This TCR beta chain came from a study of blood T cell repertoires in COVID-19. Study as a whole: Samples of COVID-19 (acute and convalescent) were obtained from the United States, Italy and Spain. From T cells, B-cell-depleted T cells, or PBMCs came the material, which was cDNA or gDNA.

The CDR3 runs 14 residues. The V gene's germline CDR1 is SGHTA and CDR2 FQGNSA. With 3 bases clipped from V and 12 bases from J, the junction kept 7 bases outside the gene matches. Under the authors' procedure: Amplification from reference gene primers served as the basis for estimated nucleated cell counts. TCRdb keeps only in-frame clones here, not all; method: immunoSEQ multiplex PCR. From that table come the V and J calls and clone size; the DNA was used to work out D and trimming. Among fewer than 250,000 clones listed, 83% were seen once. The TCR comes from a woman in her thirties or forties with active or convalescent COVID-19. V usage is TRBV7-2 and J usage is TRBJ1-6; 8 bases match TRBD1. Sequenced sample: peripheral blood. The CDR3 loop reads CASSLDRDLIPLHF. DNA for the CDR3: TGTGCCAGCAGCTTGGACAGGGATCTCATACCCCTCCACTTT.